The 21 T cell receptor beta chains given below trace back to one sample, sequenced in a study of T cell responses to AZD1222 COVID-19 vaccine. Assay used: immunoSEQ multiplex PCR; TCRdb lists only in-frame clones, some missing. This sample has more than 100,000 clones; approximately 89% occur once, and the top ten carry roughly 4.2%. This sample comprised peripheral blood, obtained on day 0 of AZD1222 vaccination. The receptors stem from an adult in good health.

The chain joins TRBV19 to TRBJ2-2, with 10 bases identical to TRBD1. There are 18 residues in the CDR3. The germline CDR1 and CDR2 sequences are LNHDA and SQIVND (reference sequence). Unmatched junction bases numbered 14, after V lost 5 bases and J lost 5 bases. The CDR3 sequence is CASSLRHGRQGATGELFF. For the CDR3, the DNA is TGTGCCAGTAGTCTCCGCCACGGGCGACAGGGGGCAACCGGGGAGCTGTTTTTT.

This chain links TRBV11-2 with TRBJ1-6; 10 nucleotides agree with TRBD1. CDR3 length: 18 residues. Looked up from germline, CDR1 is SGHAT and CDR2 is FQNNGV. Germline trimming cut 0 bases from V and 7 bases from J; bases unmatched to any gene: 9. CDR3 coding DNA: TGTGCCAGCAGCTTAGACTTCGACAGGGGGCCGAGAAATTCACCCCTCCACTTT. Translation gives CASSLDFDRGPRNSPLHF.

The V gene is TRBV12-3 or TRBV12-4, the J gene TRBJ2-3, with a weak D call TRBD2 (7 bases). The CDR3 is 13 residues long. Trimming pared 3 bases from V and 6 bases from J, leaving 10 bases between. CDR3 sequence (DNA): TGTGCCAGCAGTTTCACGGGGGGCGATACGCAGTATTTT. Its protein product is CASSFTGGDTQYF.

The chain employs TRBV2 and TRBJ1-3; no firm D call. Germline CDR1 is SNHLY and CDR2 is FYNNEI. V dropped 4 bases and J dropped 0 bases, with 4 bases sitting between them. CDR3 length: 13 residues. Written as DNA, the CDR3 is TGTGCCAGCAGTGGGGCCTCTGGAAACACCATATATTTT. Residues: CASSGASGNTIYF. The complete variable domain, with remaining parts taken from reference TRBV2 and TRBJ1-3, reads EPEVTQTPSHQVTQMGQEVILRCVPISNHLYFYWYRQILGQKVEFLVSFYNNEISEKSEIFDDQFSVERPDGSNFTLKIRSTKLEDSAMYFCASSGASGNTIYFGEGSWLTVV.

The chain recombines TRBV7-2 with TRBJ2-2; tentatively, D is TRBD1 or TRBD2 (5 bases each). V shed 4 bases and J shed 0 bases, with 9 bases lying between them. CDR1 and CDR2 from the germline V gene are SGHTA and FQGNSA. CDR3 size: 15 residues. The CDR3 DNA follows: TGTGCCAGCAGCTGGGACGGAACGAACACCGGGGAGCTGTTTTTT. This sequence encodes CASSWDGTNTGELFF.

V and J are TRBV19 and TRBJ1-1; TRBD1 matches at 8 bases. The CDR3 runs to 14 residues. With 5 bases clipped from V and 4 bases from J, the junction kept 6 bases outside the gene matches. Germline CDR1 and CDR2: LNHDA and SQIVND (reference sequence). The CDR3 sequence: CASSAGQGITEAFF. The CDR3 DNA reads as TGTGCCAGTAGTGCAGGACAGGGAATCACTGAAGCTTTCTTT.

V is TRBV5-1 and J is TRBJ2-1; 8 nucleotides agree with TRBD2. Germline V CDR1 and CDR2: SGHRS, YFSETQ. The CDR3 is made up of 15 amino acids. V shed 4 bases and J 5 bases; nucleotides not matched to a gene: 8. The CDR3 loop reads CASSVLAGGDNEQFF. CDR3 DNA sequence: TGCGCCAGCAGCGTTCTTGCGGGGGGCGACAATGAGCAGTTCTTC.

The chain couples TRBV6-1 to TRBJ1-2, with TRBD1 matching 10 bases. Unmatched junction bases numbered 2, after V lost 0 bases and J lost 4 bases. The CDR3 runs to 15 residues. The germline V gene has CDR1 MNHNS and CDR2 SASEGT. The CDR3 spells CASSEAGTGVYGYTF. The CDR3 nucleotides are TGTGCCAGCAGTGAAGCGGGGACAGGGGTCTATGGCTACACCTTC.

The chain links TRBV18 to TRBJ2-7, with 9 bases aligning to TRBD1. This CDR3 contains 14 residues. The trim removed 2 bases at V and 3 bases at J, leaving 2 bases unmatched. CDR1 and CDR2 (germline): KGHSH, LQKENI. This CDR3 is CASSPGTGLYEQYF. The CDR3 DNA reads as TGTGCCAGCTCACCAGGGACAGGGCTCTACGAGCAGTACTTC.

The chain employs TRBV7-2 and TRBJ1-1; possibly TRBD1 for D (6 bases). The germline CDR1 and CDR2 sequences are SGHTA and FQGNSA. V dropped 2 bases and J dropped 1 base, with 8 bases sitting between them. This CDR3 spans 14 amino acids. CDR3 loop: CASSLQGQNTEAFF. CDR3 sequence (DNA): TGTGCCAGCAGCTTACAGGGACAGAACACTGAAGCTTTCTTT.

J is TRBJ2-3 and V is TRBV7-9; the D is unclear. Germline lookup yields CDR1 SEHNR and CDR2 FQNEAQ (reference sequence). The CDR3 has 14 amino acids. V dropped 1 base and J dropped 0 bases, with 5 bases sitting between them. For the CDR3, the DNA is TGTGCCAGCAGCTTAGGAGCGAGCACAGATACGCAGTATTTT. This translates into CASSLGASTDTQYF.

This chain links TRBV7-8 with TRBJ2-3; D gene uncertain. Trimming took off 5 bases at V and 6 bases at J, with 9 bases between the two ends. The V gene's germline CDR1 is SGHVS and CDR2 FQNEAQ. The length of the CDR3 is 12 residues. CDR3 nucleotides: TGTGCCAGCAGCCGAGTACGGGATACGCAGTATTTT. As protein: CASSRVRDTQYF.

The chain uses TRBV7-9 and TRBJ1-1; D call uncertain. V was shortened by 2 bases and J by 3 bases, with 13 bases between the two germline ends. CDR1 is SEHNR, CDR2 FQNEAQ, per germline (reference sequence). The CDR3 is 15 amino acids. CDR3 amino acids: CASSLRKGSDTEAFF. DNA of the CDR3: TGTGCCAGCAGCTTACGGAAAGGCAGTGACACTGAAGCTTTCTTT.

The rearrangement uses TRBV20-1 and TRBJ2-7; a weak D match, TRBD2 (5 bases). The V and J ends lost 8 bases and 5 bases respectively, with 13 bases between them. The germline V gene has CDR1 DFQATT and CDR2 SNEGSKA (reference sequence). The CDR3 runs to 11 residues. The CDR3 bases are TGCAGTACGCAGGAGCGGCACGAGCAGTACTTC. This translates into CSTQERHEQYF.

The rearrangement links TRBV28 to TRBJ1-5; 7 nucleotides line up with TRBD1. V was clipped by 3 bases and J by 7 bases; unmatched bases: 0. CDR1 and CDR2 (germline): MDHEN, SYDVKM. The CDR3 extends over 12 amino acids. CDR3: CASSLGQQPQHF. CDR3 nucleotide sequence: TGTGCCAGCAGTTTGGGACAGCAGCCCCAGCATTTT.

The CDR3 nucleotides are TGTGCCAGCAGTTTACGTCAGACCAATAATCAGCCCCAGCATTTT. It codes for CASSLRQTNNQPQHF. The gene calls are TRBV28 and TRBJ1-5; D is ambiguous. This CDR3 comprises 15 residues. V lost 2 bases and J lost 4, with 12 bases in between. The germline V gene encodes CDR1 MDHEN and CDR2 SYDVKM. The full variable domain, completed using reference TRBV28 and TRBJ1-5, is DVKVTQSSRYLVKRTGEKVFLECVQDMDHENMFWYRQDPGLGLRLIYFSYDVKMKEKGDIPEGYSVSREKKERFSLILESASTNQTSMYLCASSLRQTNNQPQHFGDGTRLSIL.

The gene calls are TRBV19 and TRBJ2-7; D perhaps matches TRBD1 (6 bases). V shed 4 bases and J shed 2 bases, with 15 bases lying between them. CDR1 is LNHDA and CDR2 is SQIVND in the germline V gene (reference sequence). The CDR3 length is 15 residues. The CDR3 nucleotides read TGTGCCAGTAGTAAGACAGGACAAAACCCCTACGAGCAGTACTTC. Translation gives CASSKTGQNPYEQYF.

This clone was picked up one time. The gene calls are TRBV10-2 and TRBJ1-6, with 8 positions matching TRBD1. The CDR3 is 15 amino acids. The V and J ends lost 3 bases and 8 bases, in that order; junction bases with no gene match: 6. Germline CDR1 WSHSY, CDR2 SAAADI. The chain's CDR3 is CASSEAGGRDSPLHF. The CDR3 region has the DNA TGCGCCAGCAGTGAAGCAGGGGGCAGGGATTCACCCCTCCACTTT.

The V gene is TRBV25-1, the J gene TRBJ2-5; TRBD1 aligns across 9 bases. Germline loops: CDR1 MGHDK, CDR2 SYGVNS. V was pared by 4 bases and J by 4 bases, with 7 bases of the junction left unmatched. The CDR3 spans 15 residues. Here the CDR3 DNA reads TGTGCCAGCAGTGTGGGACAGGGTGGTGGAGAGACCCAGTACTTC. Translation gives CASSVGQGGGETQYF.

J is TRBJ1-1 and V is TRBV11-3; 7 bases line up with TRBD1. The junction had 9 bases not matched to a gene; V was cut back by 10 bases and J by 4 bases. The CDR3 contains 13 residues. Germline CDR1 is SGHNT and CDR2 is YENEEA. In nucleotides, the CDR3 is TGTGCCAACATAACACAGGGGAGCACTGAAGCTTTCTTT. It translates to CANITQGSTEAFF.

This rearrangement joins TRBV19 to TRBJ2-7; TRBD1 matches 10 bases. Germline values: CDR1 LNHDA, CDR2 SQIVND (reference sequence). This CDR3 contains 15 residues. V shed 3 bases and J 4 bases; nucleotides not matched to a gene: 6. The CDR3 DNA sequence: TGTGCCAGTAGTATTGACTGGGACAGGGGTTACGAGCAGTACTTC. Translation gives CASSIDWDRGYEQYF. The whole variable domain, remainder taken from reference TRBV19 and TRBJ2-7, is DGGITQSPKYLFRKEGQNVTLSCEQNLNHDAMYWYRQDPGQGLRLIYYSQIVNDFQKGDIAEGYSVSREKKESFPLTVTSAQKNPTAFYLCASSIDWDRGYEQYFGPGTRLTVT.